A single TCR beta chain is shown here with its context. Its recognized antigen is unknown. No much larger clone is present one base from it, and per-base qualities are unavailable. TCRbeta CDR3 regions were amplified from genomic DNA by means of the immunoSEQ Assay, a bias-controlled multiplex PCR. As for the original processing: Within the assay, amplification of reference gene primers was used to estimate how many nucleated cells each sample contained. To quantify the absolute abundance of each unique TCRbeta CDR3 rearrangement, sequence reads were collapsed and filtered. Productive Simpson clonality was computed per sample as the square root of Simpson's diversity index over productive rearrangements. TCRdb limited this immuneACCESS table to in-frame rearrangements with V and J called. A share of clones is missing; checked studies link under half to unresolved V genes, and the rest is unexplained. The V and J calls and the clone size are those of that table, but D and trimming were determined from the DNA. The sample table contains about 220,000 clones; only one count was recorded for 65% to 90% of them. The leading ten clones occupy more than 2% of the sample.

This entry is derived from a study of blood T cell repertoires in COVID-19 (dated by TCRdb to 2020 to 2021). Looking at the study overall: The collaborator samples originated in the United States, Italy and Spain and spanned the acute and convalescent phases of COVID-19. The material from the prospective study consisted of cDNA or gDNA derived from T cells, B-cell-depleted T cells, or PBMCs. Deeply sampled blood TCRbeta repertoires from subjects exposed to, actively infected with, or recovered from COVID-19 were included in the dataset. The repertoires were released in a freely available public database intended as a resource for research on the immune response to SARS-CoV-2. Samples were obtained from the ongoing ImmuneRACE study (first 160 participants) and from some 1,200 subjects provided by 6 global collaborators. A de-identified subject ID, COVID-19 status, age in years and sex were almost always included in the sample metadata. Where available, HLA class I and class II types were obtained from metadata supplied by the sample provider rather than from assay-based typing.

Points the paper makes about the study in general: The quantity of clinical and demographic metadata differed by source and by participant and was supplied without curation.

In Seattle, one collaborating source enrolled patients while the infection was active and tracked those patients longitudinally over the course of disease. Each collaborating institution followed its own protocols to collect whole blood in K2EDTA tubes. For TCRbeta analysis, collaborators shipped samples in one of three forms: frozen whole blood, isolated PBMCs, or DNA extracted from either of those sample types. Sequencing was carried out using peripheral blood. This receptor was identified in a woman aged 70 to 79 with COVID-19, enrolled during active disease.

In nucleotide form, the sequence is TGTGCCAGTAGTCTTGGGGTAGCGGGTGGTGCGCAGTATTTT. This sequence encodes CASSLGVAGGAQYF. The rearrangement joined TRBV19 to TRBJ2-3, and 7 bases in between align with TRBD2. The germline V end is reduced by 5 bases and the J end by 10 bases; junction bases left unmatched: 12. In the germline V gene (reference sequence), CDR1 corresponds to LNHDA and CDR2 to SQIVND. The CDR3, from cysteine to phenylalanine, totals 14 residues. The retained sequence is limited to the CDR3, 42 bases, with the frame set at the first base.